Presented here are 20 T cell receptor beta chains from one specimen sequenced in a study of T cell responses to AZD1222 COVID-19 vaccine. Produced via immunoSEQ multiplex PCR; TCRdb's table is partial and in-frame only. The repertoire includes 26,000 or so clones, 80% to 95% of them detected once, and approximately 7.6% sits in the top ten. This material consisted of peripheral blood, taken 28 days after the second AZD1222 dose. The receptors originated from an adult who received the AZD1222 COVID-19 vaccine.

The chain recombines TRBV7-9 with TRBJ2-1; 13 bases line up with TRBD2. Germline CDR1 SEHNR, CDR2 FQNEAQ (reference sequence). V shed 5 bases, J shed 7 bases, and the junction held 14 bases outside the gene matches. The CDR3 extends over 18 amino acids. The DNA for the CDR3 is TGTGCCAGCAGCCCATCAAAACCGGGACTAGCGGGGTGGAATGAGCAGTTCTTC. Translation gives CASSPSKPGLAGWNEQFF.

The CDR3 region is CASSRNTNEKLFF. The CDR3 DNA reads as TGTGCCAGCAGCCGTAACACCAATGAAAAACTGTTTTTT. This chain uses TRBV11-1 with TRBJ1-4; D not resolved. CDR3 length equals 13 residues. Germline assignment: CDR1 SGHAT and CDR2 FQDESV (reference sequence). The V gene lost 5 bases and the J gene lost 5 bases, with 9 bases spanning the gap.

The chain links TRBV6-2 or TRBV6-3 to TRBJ1-6; 7 nucleotides match TRBD1. CDR1 MNHEY and CDR2 SVGEGT come from the germline V gene. The CDR3 has 14 amino acids. Trimming cost V 2 bases and J 8 bases; bases outside gene matches: 3. For the CDR3, the DNA is TGTGCCAGCAGTTACCGGGACAGTTATTCACCCCTCCACTTT. Amino acids: CASSYRDSYSPLHF.

This clone showed up just once. V usage is TRBV5-1 and J usage is TRBJ2-1, with D hard to call. The CDR3 length is 14 residues. V dropped 8 bases and J dropped 0 bases, with 12 bases sitting between them. Germline CDR1 SGHRS, CDR2 YFSETQ. This CDR3 is CASRIQSSYNEQFF. Here the CDR3 DNA reads TGCGCCAGTAGGATACAGAGCTCCTACAATGAGCAGTTCTTC. Variable domain in full (rest from reference TRBV5-1 and TRBJ2-1): KAGVTQTPRYLIKTRGQQVTLSCSPISGHRSVSWYQQTPGQGLQFLFEYFSETQRNKGNFPGRFSGRQFSNSRSEMNVSTLELGDSALYLCASRIQSSYNEQFFGPGTRLTVL.

About this clone itself: The sample contains more than one DNA sequence encoding this CDR3. The J gene is TRBJ2-7, the V gene TRBV5-1; the D gene is possibly TRBD2 (5 bases). V shed 0 bases and J shed 3 bases, with 13 bases lying between them. This CDR3 region has 15 residues. Germline CDR1 is SGHRS and CDR2 is YFSETQ. The CDR3 coding sequence is TGCGCCAGCAGCTTGGCGTTTTCCGGGGTCTACGAGCAGTACTTC. Its translation is CASSLAFSGVYEQYF.

This clone was seen only once. The V call is TRBV27, the J call TRBJ2-7; the match to TRBD2 covers 8 bases. The CDR3 loop spans 14 amino acids. Unmatched junction bases numbered 13, after V lost 6 bases and J lost 9 bases. CDR1 is MNHEY, CDR2 SMNVEV, per germline (reference sequence). CDR3 nucleotides: TGTGCCAGCAGGTTAGCGGGAACCGATCCGGGGCAGTACTTC. Encoded protein: CASRLAGTDPGQYF.

V is TRBV2 and J is TRBJ2-5, with D perhaps matching TRBD2 (6 bases). CDR1 and CDR2 from the germline V gene are SNHLY and FYNNEI. This CDR3 region has 14 residues. Trimming shortened V by 9 bases and J by 0 bases, and 14 bases separated the two germline ends. CDR3 sequence: CASTPTSNQETQYF. The CDR3 DNA is TGTGCCAGTACACCTACTAGCAACCAAGAGACCCAGTACTTC.

The V call is TRBV4-2, the J call TRBJ2-7; D remains unclear. Germline CDR1 and CDR2: LGHNA and YNFKEQ. V was clipped by 4 bases and J by 0 bases, with 10 bases between them. The CDR3 runs to 14 residues. The CDR3 nucleotides read TGTGCCAGCAGCCTCACTGAACCCTCCTACGAGCAGTACTTC. Amino acid sequence: CASSLTEPSYEQYF.

V and J are TRBV11-2 and TRBJ2-1; 15 nucleotides match TRBD2. Unmatched junction bases numbered 3, after V lost 3 bases and J lost 0 bases. CDR3 length: 18 amino acids. Per germline, CDR1 SGHAT and CDR2 FQNNGV. DNA of the CDR3: TGTGCCAGCAGCTTCGGACTAGCGGGAGGGACCTCCTACAATGAGCAGTTCTTC. It is translated as CASSFGLAGGTSYNEQFF.

The rearrangement uses TRBV6-5 and TRBJ2-1; 7 bases match TRBD1. The CDR3 has 14 residues. CDR1 and CDR2 (germline): MNHEY, SVGAGI. V shed 6 bases and J 4 bases; nucleotides not matched to a gene: 6. The CDR3 sequence is CASRIGQAYNEQFF. Written as DNA, the CDR3 is TGTGCCAGCAGGATAGGACAGGCATACAATGAGCAGTTCTTC.

The chain combines TRBV5-1 with TRBJ2-7; the match to TRBD1 covers 9 bases. Germline-derived CDR1 and CDR2 are SGHRS and YFSETQ. The CDR3 covers 14 residues. V lost 0 bases, J lost 5 bases, and 3 bases stayed unmatched. CDR3 coding DNA: TGCGCCAGCAGCTTGGGGACAGGGGACAACGAGCAGTACTTC. Residues: CASSLGTGDNEQYF. The full variable domain, completed using reference TRBV5-1 and TRBJ2-7, is KAGVTQTPRYLIKTRGQQVTLSCSPISGHRSVSWYQQTPGQGLQFLFEYFSETQRNKGNFPGRFSGRQFSNSRSEMNVSTLELGDSALYLCASSLGTGDNEQYFGPGTRLTVT.

The chain combines TRBV9 with TRBJ1-1, with 8 positions matching TRBD1. The CDR3 spans 14 residues. Germline values: CDR1 SGDLS, CDR2 YYNGEE. V shed 2 bases and J 5 bases; nucleotides not matched to a gene: 5. CDR3 sequence reads: CASSVGQGWTEAFF. The DNA of the CDR3 is TGTGCCAGCAGCGTTGGACAGGGTTGGACTGAAGCTTTCTTT.

The chain has TRBV9 and TRBJ2-2, with TRBD2 identical over 10 bases. The germline V gene encodes CDR1 SGDLS and CDR2 YYNGEE. The V gene end was trimmed by 1 base and the J gene end by 2 bases; junction bases not matched to a gene: 5. The CDR3 runs 17 residues. The CDR3 sequence is CASSVPGLAANTGELFF. In DNA form, the CDR3 reads TGTGCCAGCAGCGTACCCGGACTAGCGGCAAACACCGGGGAGCTGTTTTTT.

This clone came up once. The chain recombines TRBV19 with TRBJ2-5; 13 nucleotides match TRBD2. CDR1 and CDR2 from the germline V gene are LNHDA and SQIVND (reference sequence). V was clipped by 4 bases and J by 2 bases; unmatched bases: 1. The CDR3 runs 15 residues. The CDR3 reads CASSTLAGGQETQYF. The DNA of the CDR3 is TGTGCCAGTAGTACACTAGCGGGAGGGCAAGAGACCCAGTACTTC.

J is TRBJ1-1 and V is TRBV27, with D possibly being TRBD1 (5 bases). Trimming shortened V by 6 bases and J by 1 base, and 12 bases separated the two germline ends. This CDR3 has 14 amino acids. CDR1 MNHEY and CDR2 SMNVEV come from the germline V gene (reference sequence). The CDR3 loop is CASRFDRTNTEAFF. CDR3 in DNA: TGTGCCAGCAGATTCGACAGAACGAACACTGAAGCTTTCTTT.

V and J are TRBV7-2 and TRBJ1-4, with 8 positions matching TRBD1. The CDR3 extends over 14 amino acids. J was trimmed by 5 bases and V by 2 bases; bases with no gene match: 1. Per germline, CDR1 SGHTA and CDR2 FQGNSA. Here the CDR3 reads CASSLRQGNEKLFF. The CDR3 region has the DNA TGTGCCAGCAGCTTAAGACAGGGGAATGAAAAACTGTTTTTT.

The chain uses TRBV19 and TRBJ2-7; 11 bases align to TRBD1. CDR1 LNHDA and CDR2 SQIVND come from the germline V gene (reference sequence). Trimming at V came to 5 bases and at J to 7 bases, leaving 7 bases not matched to a gene. The CDR3 extends over 14 amino acids. Written as DNA, the CDR3 is TGTGCCAGTAGTGTGGACAGGGGGCAGGGAGAGCAGTACTTC. Translation: CASSVDRGQGEQYF.

The V call is TRBV4-3, the J call TRBJ2-3, with D perhaps TRBD1 (6 bases). Trimming left V 5 bases short and J 0 bases short, with 15 bases between. Germline V CDR1 and CDR2: LGHNA, YSLEER. There are 16 residues in the CDR3. DNA of the CDR3: TGCGCCAGCAGCATATCTTGGACAGTAAGCACAGATACGCAGTATTTT. Its translation: CASSISWTVSTDTQYF.

The chain couples TRBV27 to TRBJ2-7; D is perhaps TRBD2 (5 bases). V dropped 5 bases and J dropped 3 bases, with 14 bases sitting between them. The germline V gene encodes CDR1 MNHEY and CDR2 SMNVEV (reference sequence). The CDR3 is 14 amino acids. The DNA for the CDR3 is TGTGCCAGCAGTCCCCGGGAAGTGGGCTACGAGCAGTACTTC. Its translation: CASSPREVGYEQYF.

The rearrangement links TRBV10-3 to TRBJ2-7; D not certain. CDR1 and CDR2 from the germline V gene are ENHRY and SYGVKD. This CDR3 spans 14 amino acids. Trimming cost V 3 bases and J 5 bases, with 14 bases left between them. CDR3 residues: CAISDSSRTNEQYF. The CDR3 region has the DNA TGTGCCATCAGTGATTCCTCACGGACCAACGAGCAGTACTTC.